The 5 T cell receptor beta chains presented below share a single source sample, sequenced in a study of metastatic and nonmetastatic thyroid tumors. Nobody among the patients had been given any treatment before thyroid surgery. With MiXCR, TCRdb called clones anew from the PCR reads. The sample has about 92,000 clones; about 15% are singletons. The sample taken for sequencing was blood. The receptors were sampled from a female donor with papillary thyroid cancer or a benign thyroid nodule (not recorded which). Some clones in this sample may be carry-over from other donors' samples.

Many counts were recorded for this clone. Here the CDR3 reads CATLQGLQAFF. The CDR3 nucleotides are TGTGCCACCTTACAGGGACTGCAAGCTTTCTTT. The rearrangement links TRBV19 to TRBJ1-1, with D possibly matching TRBD1 (6 bases). The CDR3 is made up of 11 amino acids. Germline V gives CDR1 LNHDA, CDR2 SQIVND (reference sequence). Trimming cost V 10 bases and J 9 bases, with 15 bases left between them.

This clone showed up many times. This chain links TRBV6-1 with TRBJ2-3; D is ambiguous. The V gene's germline CDR1 is MNHNS and CDR2 SASEGT. The CDR3 extends over 13 amino acids. V lost 10 bases to trimming and J lost 5 bases, with 16 bases between them. The CDR3 here is CATFQRAGDTQYF. Here the CDR3 DNA reads TGTGCCACCTTTCAACGGGCCGGAGATACGCAGTATTTT.

Many counts were recorded for this clone. This chain links TRBV12-3 or TRBV12-4 with TRBJ2-1; TRBD1 is a possible D gene (6 bases). This CDR3 region has 17 residues. V was cut by 5 bases and J by 0 bases, with 17 bases left in between. For the CDR3, the DNA is TGTGCCAGCAGTCCACGTACAGGGTCCGGCTCCTACAATGAGCAGTTCTTC. Encoded protein: CASSPRTGSGSYNEQFF.

There are a few counts of this clone. A single base separates this from a much larger clone, so it may be a read error. Other DNA sequences in this sample translate to the same CDR3. The chain has TRBV5-1 and TRBJ1-1; tentatively, D is TRBD1 (6 bases). The CDR3 length is 14 residues. Germline V gives CDR1 SGHRS, CDR2 YFSETQ. The CDR3 region has the DNA TGCGCTAGCAGCCCCGAGGGGGGGAACACTGAAGCTTTCTTT. It codes for CASSPEGGNTEAFF.

This chain links TRBV6-2 or TRBV6-3 with TRBJ2-3; D may be TRBD1 or TRBD2 (5 bases each). CDR3 length equals 18 residues. From germline, CDR1 is MNHEY and CDR2 SVGEGT. The germline V and J ends were trimmed by 0 bases and 4 bases, with 20 bases remaining between them. The DNA for the CDR3 is TGTGCCAGCAGTTACTCGAAAGCAGGGTCGGGGTTCCCAGATACGCAGTATTTT. Translating gives CASSYSKAGSGFPDTQYF.